This T cell receptor beta chain was found in a study of cytomegalovirus exposure and HLA in healthy donors. This CDR3 contains 14 residues. Germline-derived CDR1 and CDR2 are MNHEY and SVGAGI. Trimming at V came to 7 bases and at J to 5 bases, leaving 7 bases not matched to a gene. The PCR employed 60 Vbeta primers together with 13 Jbeta primers. Only in-frame clones appear in the TCRdb table, and some are missing; sequencing was by immunoSEQ multiplex PCR. The sample has about 160,000 clones, about 80% seen once. This sequence joins TRBV6-5 and TRBJ1-2, with 10 bases matching TRBD1. Sequencing was done on a sample of PBMCs. This receptor was identified in a man between 18 and 29 years old in good health and CMV-seropositive. CDR3 coding DNA: TGTGCCAGCACGACAGGGGGCGTTAGGTATGGCTACACCTTC. Protein sequence: CASTTGGVRYGYTF.